Listed below are T cell receptor beta chains from one sample, sequenced in a study of blood T cell repertoires in COVID-19. Profiled with immunoSEQ multiplex PCR; TCRdb holds only in-frame clones, not every one. Of under 300,000 clones listed, under 90% are singletons. The sample taken for sequencing was peripheral blood. The receptor source for this set is a woman aged 55-69 years with active or convalescent COVID-19. The CDR3 runs from the conserved cysteine through the conserved F or W. The order of the fields is V gene, J gene, clone size, D gene, CDR3 protein, CDR3 DNA. The D gene is left open where the match is weak. Not all rows give a size; the values are once, few, many and, for expanded clones, a class.

v_gene: TRBV4-1
j_gene: TRBJ1-2
abundance: -
d_gene: TRBD1
CDR3aa: CASSQEIRGPYGYTF
CDR3nt: TGCGCCAGCAGCCAAGAGATAAGGGGGCCCTATGGCTACACCTTC

v_gene: TRBV7-9
j_gene: TRBJ1-4
abundance: -
d_gene: -
CDR3aa: CASSLVGGLGEKLFF
CDR3nt: TGTGCCAGCAGCTTAGTCGGGGGTTTAGGTGAAAAACTGTTTTTT

v_gene: TRBV15
j_gene: TRBJ2-7
abundance: -
d_gene: -
CDR3aa: CATSRSRALVYEQYF
CDR3nt: TGTGCCACCAGCAGGTCCAGGGCCTTGGTATACGAGCAGTACTTC

v_gene: TRBV3-1/TRBV3-2
j_gene: TRBJ1-3
abundance: -
d_gene: -
CDR3aa: CASSQDFQDSGNTIYF
CDR3nt: TGTGCCAGCAGCCAAGATTTCCAGGACTCTGGAAACACCATATATTTT

v_gene: TRBV7-2
j_gene: TRBJ2-1
abundance: -
d_gene: TRBD2
CDR3aa: CASSFVAGGNNEQFF
CDR3nt: TGTGCCAGCAGCTTTGTCGCGGGGGGTAACAATGAGCAGTTCTTC

v_gene: TRBV15
j_gene: TRBJ1-4
abundance: -
d_gene: TRBD1
CDR3aa: CATSTTGHEKLFF
CDR3nt: TGTGCCACCAGTACGACAGGGCATGAAAAACTGTTTTTT

v_gene: TRBV13
j_gene: TRBJ1-4
abundance: -
d_gene: -
CDR3aa: CASSLEAGEGTNEKLFF
CDR3nt: TGTGCCAGCAGCTTAGAGGCGGGGGAAGGGACTAATGAAAAACTGTTTTTT

v_gene: TRBV5-1
j_gene: TRBJ2-7
abundance: -
d_gene: -
CDR3aa: CASSLGTENYEQYF
CDR3nt: TGCGCCAGCAGCTTGGGAACGGAGAACTACGAGCAGTACTTC

v_gene: TRBV19
j_gene: TRBJ2-3
abundance: -
d_gene: TRBD2
CDR3aa: CASSIDALAGSTDTQYF
CDR3nt: TGTGCCAGTAGTATAGATGCGCTAGCGGGGAGCACAGATACGCAGTATTTT

v_gene: TRBV19
j_gene: TRBJ1-5
abundance: -
d_gene: -
CDR3aa: CASAGGRDNQPQHF
CDR3nt: TGTGCCAGTGCAGGTGGTCGTGACAATCAGCCCCAGCATTTT

v_gene: TRBV4-2
j_gene: TRBJ1-1
abundance: -
d_gene: -
CDR3aa: CASSQDIWRTNTEAFF
CDR3nt: TGTGCCAGCAGCCAAGATATATGGAGAACGAACACTGAAGCTTTCTTT

v_gene: TRBV18
j_gene: TRBJ2-3
abundance: -
d_gene: -
CDR3aa: CASSPALGEVDTQYF
CDR3nt: TGTGCCAGCTCACCGGCCCTCGGGGAGGTGGATACGCAGTATTTT

v_gene: TRBV5-6
j_gene: TRBJ2-7
abundance: -
d_gene: TRBD2
CDR3aa: CASSSPRGGEQYF
CDR3nt: TGTGCCAGCAGCTCCCCTCGGGGGGGCGAGCAGTACTTC

v_gene: TRBV9
j_gene: TRBJ1-1
abundance: -
d_gene: -
CDR3aa: CASSVVQGQNTEAFF
CDR3nt: TGTGCCAGCAGCGTAGTGCAGGGGCAGAACACTGAAGCTTTCTTT

v_gene: TRBV30
j_gene: TRBJ1-6
abundance: -
d_gene: -
CDR3aa: CAWSATDSLNSPLHF
CDR3nt: TGTGCCTGGAGCGCTACGGACAGCCTTAATTCACCCCTCCACTTT

v_gene: TRBV18
j_gene: TRBJ1-3
abundance: -
d_gene: -
CDR3aa: CASSRDNSGNTIYF
CDR3nt: TGTGCCAGCTCACGGGACAACTCTGGAAACACCATATATTTT

v_gene: TRBV6-6
j_gene: TRBJ1-6
abundance: once
d_gene: TRBD1
CDR3aa: CAIKGQGASSPLHF
CDR3nt: TGTGCCATAAAAGGACAGGGGGCGTCTTCACCCCTCCACTTT

v_gene: TRBV9
j_gene: TRBJ2-2
abundance: once
d_gene: -
CDR3aa: CASSVGSGRLTGELFF
CDR3nt: TGTGCCAGCAGCGTAGGGAGCGGGCGGCTCACCGGGGAGCTGTTTTTT

v_gene: TRBV6-5
j_gene: TRBJ2-1
abundance: -
d_gene: -
CDR3aa: CASSYYPPTGNERQFF
CDR3nt: TGTGCCAGCAGTTACTACCCCCCCACAGGGAATGAAAGGCAGTTCTTC

v_gene: TRBV6-1
j_gene: TRBJ1-5
abundance: -
d_gene: -
CDR3aa: CASSERGWGSGNQPQHF
CDR3nt: TGTGCCAGCAGTGAAAGGGGGTGGGGGTCCGGCAATCAGCCCCAGCATTTT

v_gene: TRBV13
j_gene: TRBJ1-2
abundance: -
d_gene: -
CDR3aa: CASSSLIPDRPDGYTF
CDR3nt: TGTGCCAGCAGCTCCCTGATCCCAGACAGGCCTGATGGCTACACCTTC

v_gene: TRBV5-8
j_gene: TRBJ1-6
abundance: -
d_gene: TRBD1
CDR3aa: CASSLGNRGGSPLHF
CDR3nt: TGTGCCAGCAGCTTGGGCAACAGGGGTGGATCACCCCTCCACTTT

v_gene: TRBV13
j_gene: TRBJ1-2
abundance: -
d_gene: TRBD1
CDR3aa: CASSSKRTGRYRGGYGYTF
CDR3nt: TGTGCCAGCAGCTCCAAAAGGACAGGGCGATATAGAGGTGGCTATGGCTACACCTTC

v_gene: TRBV10-3
j_gene: TRBJ1-2
abundance: -
d_gene: -
CDR3aa: CAIGPGGEGGYTF
CDR3nt: TGTGCCATCGGCCCTGGGGGGGAAGGAGGCTACACCTTC

v_gene: TRBV19
j_gene: TRBJ2-6
abundance: once
d_gene: -
CDR3aa: CASSWAGTHGNSGANVLTF
CDR3nt: TGTGCCAGTAGTTGGGCAGGGACACATGGAAACTCTGGGGCCAACGTCCTGACTTTC

v_gene: TRBV29-1
j_gene: TRBJ2-1
abundance: -
d_gene: -
CDR3aa: CSGRGSNEQFF
CDR3nt: TGCAGCGGACGGGGGAGCAATGAGCAGTTCTTC

v_gene: TRBV19
j_gene: TRBJ2-7
abundance: -
d_gene: -
CDR3aa: CASNTGLAEQYF
CDR3nt: TGTGCCAGTAATACGGGACTCGCCGAGCAGTACTTC

v_gene: TRBV6-2/TRBV6-3
j_gene: TRBJ2-7
abundance: -
d_gene: -
CDR3aa: CASSQRGYEQYF
CDR3nt: TGTGCCAGCAGCCAAAGGGGTTACGAGCAGTACTTC

v_gene: TRBV2
j_gene: TRBJ2-5
abundance: -
d_gene: -
CDR3aa: CASSKHPQETQYF
CDR3nt: TGTGCCAGCAGTAAACACCCCCAAGAGACCCAGTACTTC

v_gene: TRBV18
j_gene: TRBJ2-3
abundance: -
d_gene: TRBD1
CDR3aa: CASSSTGADTQYF
CDR3nt: TGTGCCAGCTCGTCCACAGGGGCAGATACGCAGTATTTT

v_gene: TRBV5-6
j_gene: TRBJ2-1
abundance: -
d_gene: -
CDR3aa: CASSRSGISYNEQFF
CDR3nt: TGTGCCAGCAGTAGGTCGGGGATCTCCTACAATGAGCAGTTCTTC

v_gene: TRBV2
j_gene: TRBJ2-1
abundance: -
d_gene: TRBD2
CDR3aa: CASHTSGGAYSEQFF
CDR3nt: TGTGCCAGTCACACTAGCGGGGGGGCTTATAGTGAGCAGTTCTTC

v_gene: TRBV5-1
j_gene: TRBJ2-1
abundance: -
d_gene: -
CDR3aa: CASSQDLYNEQFF
CDR3nt: TGCGCCAGCAGCCAGGACTTGTACAATGAGCAGTTCTTC

v_gene: TRBV5-4
j_gene: TRBJ1-3
abundance: -
d_gene: TRBD1
CDR3aa: CASSLVQGGVNTIYF
CDR3nt: TGTGCCAGCAGCTTGGTTCAGGGGGGAGTAAACACCATATATTTT

v_gene: TRBV4-1
j_gene: TRBJ2-5
abundance: -
d_gene: -
CDR3aa: CASSHQPRGQETQYF
CDR3nt: TGCGCCAGCAGCCACCAACCTCGGGGCCAAGAGACCCAGTACTTC

v_gene: TRBV7-9
j_gene: TRBJ1-2
abundance: -
d_gene: -
CDR3aa: CASGLGIFDYGYTF
CDR3nt: TGTGCCAGCGGACTAGGGATTTTCGACTATGGCTACACCTTC

v_gene: TRBV20-1
j_gene: TRBJ1-6
abundance: -
d_gene: TRBD1
CDR3aa: CSASRDRTYSYNSPLHF
CDR3nt: TGCAGTGCTAGTCGGGACAGGACCTACTCCTATAATTCACCCCTCCACTTT

v_gene: TRBV10-3
j_gene: TRBJ2-1
abundance: -
d_gene: TRBD2
CDR3aa: CAISGRGEQSNEQFF
CDR3nt: TGTGCCATCAGTGGGCGGGGGGAACAGAGCAATGAGCAGTTCTTC

v_gene: TRBV4-3
j_gene: TRBJ1-2
abundance: -
d_gene: -
CDR3aa: CASSQDDTNYGYTF
CDR3nt: TGCGCCAGCAGCCAAGACGACACGAACTATGGCTACACCTTC

v_gene: TRBV5-5
j_gene: TRBJ1-3
abundance: -
d_gene: -
CDR3aa: CASRARGSGNTIYF
CDR3nt: TGTGCCAGCAGAGCCAGGGGCTCTGGAAACACCATATATTTT

v_gene: TRBV5-6
j_gene: TRBJ2-6
abundance: -
d_gene: -
CDR3aa: CASSLDRPSGANVLTF
CDR3nt: TGTGCCAGCAGCTTGGACAGACCGTCTGGGGCCAACGTCCTGACTTTC

v_gene: TRBV30
j_gene: TRBJ1-5
abundance: -
d_gene: -
CDR3aa: CAWSRAGKGNQPQHF
CDR3nt: TGTGCCTGGAGCCGCGCAGGGAAGGGCAATCAGCCCCAGCATTTT

v_gene: TRBV3-1/TRBV3-2
j_gene: TRBJ2-7
abundance: few
d_gene: TRBD1
CDR3aa: CASSLSDRVYEQYF
CDR3nt: TGTGCCAGCAGCCTCTCGGACAGGGTCTACGAGCAGTACTTC

v_gene: TRBV10-3
j_gene: TRBJ1-1
abundance: -
d_gene: TRBD1
CDR3aa: CAISESVQGAGTEAFF
CDR3nt: TGTGCCATCAGTGAGTCAGTACAGGGGGCGGGAACTGAAGCTTTCTTT

v_gene: TRBV6-6
j_gene: TRBJ1-1
abundance: -
d_gene: -
CDR3aa: CASSYLTANTEAFF
CDR3nt: TGTGCCAGCAGTTACCTGACAGCGAACACTGAAGCTTTCTTT

v_gene: TRBV6-1
j_gene: TRBJ2-1
abundance: -
d_gene: TRBD2
CDR3aa: CASSSSGEINEQFF
CDR3nt: TGTGCCAGCAGTTCTAGCGGGGAGATCAATGAGCAGTTCTTC

v_gene: TRBV5-1
j_gene: TRBJ2-2
abundance: -
d_gene: -
CDR3aa: CASSFGLTGELFF
CDR3nt: TGCGCCAGCAGCTTCGGACTCACCGGGGAGCTGTTTTTT

v_gene: TRBV15
j_gene: TRBJ2-3
abundance: -
d_gene: -
CDR3aa: CATSTGFTDTQYF
CDR3nt: TGTGCCACCAGCACAGGGTTCACAGATACGCAGTATTTT

v_gene: TRBV4-1
j_gene: TRBJ2-1
abundance: -
d_gene: -
CDR3aa: CASSQGGGAYNEQFF
CDR3nt: TGCGCCAGCAGCCAAGGAGGGGGGGCCTACAATGAGCAGTTCTTC

v_gene: TRBV9
j_gene: TRBJ2-6
abundance: once
d_gene: -
CDR3aa: CASSEQLSGANVLTF
CDR3nt: TGTGCCAGCAGCGAACAGCTCTCTGGGGCCAACGTCCTGACTTTC

v_gene: TRBV11-2
j_gene: TRBJ1-1
abundance: -
d_gene: TRBD1
CDR3aa: CASSQDRGATFF
CDR3nt: TGTGCCAGCAGCCAGGACAGGGGTGCGACTTTCTTT

v_gene: TRBV19
j_gene: TRBJ1-2
abundance: -
d_gene: TRBD1
CDR3aa: CASSIQGRGYGYTF
CDR3nt: TGTGCCAGCAGCATACAGGGGAGAGGCTATGGCTACACCTTC

v_gene: TRBV4-3
j_gene: TRBJ2-7
abundance: -
d_gene: TRBD2
CDR3aa: CASSRVKSGGVYEQYF
CDR3nt: TGCGCCAGCAGCCGGGTGAAGAGCGGGGGGGTCTACGAGCAGTACTTC

v_gene: TRBV5-6
j_gene: TRBJ1-3
abundance: -
d_gene: TRBD1
CDR3aa: CASSRRTGGLNTIYF
CDR3nt: TGTGCCAGCAGCCGACGGACAGGTGGGCTAAACACCATATATTTT

v_gene: TRBV7-3
j_gene: TRBJ2-3
abundance: once
d_gene: TRBD2
CDR3aa: CASSIAGGRNTQYF
CDR3nt: TGTGCCAGCAGCATAGCGGGGGGGCGGAATACGCAGTATTTT

v_gene: TRBV9
j_gene: TRBJ1-1
abundance: -
d_gene: -
CDR3aa: CASSVGFRVGTEAFF
CDR3nt: TGTGCCAGCAGCGTAGGATTCAGGGTCGGGACTGAAGCTTTCTTT

v_gene: TRBV9
j_gene: TRBJ1-3
abundance: -
d_gene: -
CDR3aa: CASSVGEGAGNTIYF
CDR3nt: TGTGCCAGCAGCGTAGGGGAGGGAGCGGGAAACACCATATATTTT